These 17 T cell receptor beta chains originate from one sample sequenced in a study of blood T cell repertoires in COVID-19. TCRdb keeps only in-frame clones here, not all; method: immunoSEQ multiplex PCR. The table lists roughly 52,000 clones, roughly 89% of them singletons. The sequenced sample consisted of peripheral blood. The receptors shown here come from a man in his fifties or sixties with acute or convalescent COVID-19.

The rearrangement links TRBV11-3 to TRBJ2-7; tentatively, D is TRBD2 (5 bases). The CDR3 length is 12 residues. Germline assignment: CDR1 SGHNT and CDR2 YENEEA. The ends were cut back, 5 bases at V and 4 bases at J, with 9 bases in the middle. Here the CDR3 reads CASSLGKYEQYF. DNA for the CDR3: TGTGCCAGCAGCCTCGGGAAGTACGAGCAGTACTTC.

This clone was picked up one time. The rearrangement joins TRBV5-6 to TRBJ1-5; D uncertain. Germline CDR1 and CDR2: SGHDT and YYEEEE. The CDR3 extends over 15 amino acids. The V gene lost 4 bases and the J gene lost 6 bases, with 17 bases spanning the gap. Here the CDR3 DNA reads TGTGCCAGCAGCACTTGGGCCCACTCGACTCAGCCCCAGCATTTT. Translated: CASSTWAHSTQPQHF.

This chain uses TRBV5-1 with TRBJ2-7, with TRBD1 identical over 7 bases. This CDR3 is built from 13 residues. Looked up from germline, CDR1 is SGHRS and CDR2 is YFSETQ. V lost 3 bases and J lost 0; bases outside the gene matches: 0. The CDR3 nucleotides read TGCGCCAGCAGCTGGACAGGCTCCTACGAGCAGTACTTC. This encodes CASSWTGSYEQYF.

This chain links TRBV5-1 with TRBJ1-4, with 9 bases lining up with TRBD1. Losses at the gene ends were 1 base for V and 6 bases for J; bases not matched to a gene: 1. In germline, CDR1 is SGHRS, CDR2 YFSETQ. CDR3 size: 14 residues. The CDR3 loop is CASSLRTGDEKLFF. The CDR3 coding sequence is TGCGCCAGCAGCTTGAGGACAGGGGATGAAAAACTGTTTTTT.

The chain couples TRBV10-2 to TRBJ2-7; tentatively, D is TRBD1 (6 bases). The V end lost 3 bases, the J end lost 3 bases, and 18 bases lay between the germline ends. Per the germline V gene, CDR1 is WSHSY and CDR2 is SAAADI. The CDR3 has 16 amino acids. The CDR3 coding sequence is TGCGCCAGCAGTGATTCGACAGGATTAAGGCTCTACGAGCAGTACTTC. Amino acid sequence: CASSDSTGLRLYEQYF.

This clone was counted once. V gene TRBV9 combines with J gene TRBJ2-2; 10 bases match TRBD2. The CDR3 runs to 15 residues. Germline CDR1 and CDR2: SGDLS and YYNGEE. J lost 6 bases, V lost 2 bases, and 4 bases had no gene match. CDR3: CASSVLGLASGELFF. Here the CDR3 DNA reads TGTGCCAGCAGCGTCCTGGGACTAGCGTCCGGGGAGCTGTTTTTT.

The gene calls are TRBV12-5 and TRBJ2-5; D call uncertain. Per germline, CDR1 LGHNT and CDR2 FRNRAP. V was trimmed by 2 bases and J by 3 bases, leaving 4 bases between them. This CDR3 has 12 amino acids. CDR3 region: CASGLLEETQYF. The CDR3 nucleotides read TGTGCTAGTGGTTTGCTAGAAGAGACCCAGTACTTC.

This rearrangement joins TRBV15 to TRBJ1-6, with TRBD1 identical over 9 bases. Trimming cost V 2 bases and J 7 bases; bases outside gene matches: 6. CDR3 size: 16 residues. Germline assignment: CDR1 LNHNV and CDR2 YYDKDF (reference sequence). CDR3 amino acids: CATSRSGTGRNSPLHF. The CDR3 DNA reads TGTGCCACCAGCAGATCCGGGACAGGGAGGAATTCACCCCTCCACTTT.

V usage is TRBV12-3 or TRBV12-4 and J usage is TRBJ1-3; D uncertain. The V gene lost 9 bases and the J gene lost 1 base, with 4 bases spanning the gap. The length of the CDR3 is 11 residues. In DNA form, the CDR3 reads TGTGCCAGTTCATCTGGAAACACCATATATTTT. Protein product: CASSSGNTIYF.

The chain uses TRBV6-5 and TRBJ1-2, with 11 bases aligning to TRBD1. The CDR3 has 16 amino acids. Germline lookup yields CDR1 MNHEY and CDR2 SVGAGI. The V and J ends lost 0 bases and 4 bases, in that order; junction bases with no gene match: 4. As DNA, the CDR3 is TGTGCCAGCAGTTACTCGAGGACAGGGGGCGGCTATGGCTACACCTTC. It specifies CASSYSRTGGGYGYTF.

The gene calls are TRBV5-1 and TRBJ1-1; D gene unclear. CDR1 and CDR2 from the germline V gene are SGHRS and YFSETQ. The V gene lost 4 bases and the J gene lost 1 base, with 8 bases spanning the gap. This CDR3 is 13 amino acids long. The CDR3 loop is CASSPQQNTEAFF. The CDR3 region has the DNA TGCGCCAGCAGCCCCCAACAGAACACTGAAGCTTTCTTT.

V is TRBV21-1 and J is TRBJ2-7; TRBD2 is the table's D call, not checked against the DNA. TRBV21-1 is a documented pseudogene. The CDR3 is 16 amino acids. CDR3 sequence: CASDPGGGEMPYEQYF. DNA for the CDR3: TGTGCCAGCGACCCTGGCGGGGGGGAGATGCCCTACGAGCAGTACTTC.

This clone occurred a few times. The chain recombines TRBV20-1 with TRBJ2-7; D is unresolved. Germline lookup yields CDR1 DFQATT and CDR2 SNEGSKA (reference sequence). The length of the CDR3 is 11 residues. V lost 3 bases, J lost 6 bases, and 9 bases lay in between. The CDR3 here is CSASSVGEQYF. Written as DNA, the CDR3 is TGCAGTGCTAGTTCGGTTGGCGAGCAGTACTTC.

The chain combines TRBV7-3 with TRBJ1-2, with TRBD1 as a possible D gene (5 bases). The CDR3 loop spans 14 amino acids. V lost 1 base and J 3 bases, leaving 9 bases between the germline ends. Germline CDR1 SGHTA, CDR2 FQGTGA. In DNA, the CDR3 is TGTGCCAGCAGCTTAAGTTCCAGGGACTATGGCTACACCTTC. Translated, it gives CASSLSSRDYGYTF.

This chain uses TRBV30 with TRBJ2-7, with 8 bases that match TRBD1. This CDR3 has 15 residues. Germline trimming cut 1 base from V and 5 bases from J; bases unmatched to any gene: 10. Germline CDR1 is GTSNPN and CDR2 is SVGIG (reference sequence). The CDR3, as DNA: TGTGCCTGGAGTGGCCGACAGGGGTGGCGGAACGAGCAGTACTTC. This translates into CAWSGRQGWRNEQYF. Drawing the rest from reference TRBV30 and TRBJ2-7, the complete variable domain is SQTIHQWPATLVQPVGSPLSLECTVEGTSNPNLYWYRQAAGRGLQLLFYSVGIGQISSEVPQNLSASRPQDRQFILSSKKLLLSDSGFYLCAWSGRQGWRNEQYFGPGTRLTVT.

This chain joins TRBV30 and TRBJ1-2, with a possible D match to TRBD1 (6 bases). V lost 7 bases, J lost 9 bases, and 15 bases lay in between. Germline assignment: CDR1 GTSNPN and CDR2 SVGIG (reference sequence). The length of the CDR3 is 11 residues. The CDR3 nucleotides read TGTGCCTCCAAGGCAACAGGGAGCTACACCTTC. It yields the protein CASKATGSYTF.

The chain links TRBV12-3 or TRBV12-4 to TRBJ1-1; unclear D gene. Trimming shortened V by 5 bases and J by 5 bases, and 6 bases separated the two germline ends. This CDR3 has 11 residues. The CDR3, as DNA: TGTGCCAGCAGTGAGGTTACTGAAGCTTTCTTT. This encodes CASSEVTEAFF.